This TCR beta chain was found in a study of blood T cell repertoires in COVID-19. Study-wide context: Sites across the United States, Italy and Spain contributed samples from acute and convalescent COVID-19.

Participant-given clinical history determined each cohort assignment. Before being deemed recovered, Cohort 3 donors had two negative PCRs, clearance, or symptom resolution. With respect to this clone: The sample contains more than one DNA sequence encoding this CDR3.

Authors' analysis steps: It was from reference gene primer amplification that nucleated cell counts were estimated. Sequencing was performed with immunoSEQ multiplex PCR; in TCRdb, only in-frame clones are kept and a portion is missing. Clonal size and the V and J genes are those of that table, whereas D and trimming came from the DNA. The sample has nearly 350,000 clones, over 75% seen once. Germline CDR1 SGHTA, CDR2 FQGNSA. Deletions cut 1 base from V and 4 bases from J, with 5 bases between. The CDR3 is 13 residues long. The sequence came from a woman in her thirties who had recovered from COVID-19. What was sequenced was PBMCs or T cells enriched from blood (not recorded which). The V and J genes are TRBV7-2 and TRBJ1-5; a possible D gene is TRBD1 (5 bases). CDR3 amino acids: CASSLGQNQPQHF. The DNA for the CDR3 is TGTGCCAGCAGCTTAGGACAGAATCAGCCCCAGCATTTT.